A selection of T cell receptor beta chains follows, all from one sample in a study of T cell responses to AZD1222 COVID-19 vaccine. TCRdb keeps only in-frame clones here, not all; method: immunoSEQ multiplex PCR. In the table there are about 98,000 clones, approximately 91% of which are singletons. The sequencing here drew on peripheral blood, taken on day 0 of AZD1222 vaccination. The receptors come from an adult in good health. Both conserved end residues are trimmed from each CDR3.

>TRBV19
AMKYEQY
>TRBV4-3
ASSQDNLATTDTQY
>TRBV28
ASNSGGPYEQY
>TRBV28
ASSLGISVSSYEQY
>TRBV19
ASRQGYKNTEAF
>TRBV5-6
ASSRRGLSYNSPLH
>TRBV18
ASSPRSGTGSYEQY
>TRBV27
ASSLSQGIPSAF
>TRBV2
ASSSRDSGYGYT
>TRBV28
ASSPPQGWNTEAF
>TRBV9
ASSVVDLRGAT
>TRBV29-1
SVVDRGDYGYT
>TRBV7-8
ASSPNPADIEAF
>TRBV27
ASSLSRPGLEQY
>TRBV7-3
ASSLYGKDNEQF
>TRBV7-2
ASSPTGRRDEKLF
>TRBV20-1
SASRQGAPNQPQH